These T cell receptor beta chains were read from a single sample in a study of tumor-infiltrating lymphocytes in primary liver carcinoma. TCRdb analysed the multiplex PCR reads with MiXCR anew, one entry per CDR3 protein. The table records approximately 45,000 distinct CDR3 sequences, about three quarters of them present only once. Material: liver tumor tissue from sampling region 2. All receptors come from a man between 40 and 49 years old with primary liver carcinoma and hepatitis B virus infection. Each CDR3 is given with its conserved first and last residue. The D gene is left open where the match is weak. Not every row has a clone size; where given, it reads once, few, many or a size class.

v_call	j_call	d_call	clone_size	cdr3_aa	cdr3_nt
TRBV11-1	TRBJ2-1	-	large	CASSLGSADNEQFF	TGTGCCAGCAGCTTAGGCTCAGCGGACAATGAGCAGTTCTTC
TRBV2	TRBJ1-1	-	-	CVTAVRGAEVGEAFF	TGTGTCACAGCGGTCCGGGGCGCAGAGGTCGGCGAAGCTTTCTTT
TRBV29-1	TRBJ2-7	TRBD1	-	CSIVPTGLLEQYF	TGCAGCATTGTCCCGACAGGGCTCCTCGAGCAGTACTTC
TRBV4-1	TRBJ1-1	-	-	CASRSTSTGIVIDETFF	TGCGCCAGCAGGTCTACTTCCACAGGGATTGTGATTGATGAAACTTTCTTC
TRBV7-9	TRBJ1-2	TRBD1	-	CISRLDRGFHGYTF	TGTATCAGCAGATTGGACAGGGGGTTTCATGGCTACACCTTC
TRBV29-1	TRBJ1-1	-	-	CSTQSQKDTEAFF	TGCAGTACTCAGAGCCAGAAGGACACTGAAGCTTTCTTT
TRBV7-9	TRBJ2-7	-	-	CTSSLGSSYEQCF	TGTACCAGCAGCTTAGGCAGCTCCTACGAGCAGTGCTTC
TRBV7-8	TRBJ1-4	-	-	CVSSRSMTNEKLFF	TGTGTCAGCAGTCGATCCATGACTAATGAAAAACTGTTTTTT
TRBV2	TRBJ2-7	-	-	CASSVQGCEQCF	TGTGCCAGCAGTGTCCAGGGCTGCGAGCAGTGCTTC
TRBV29-1	TRBJ2-4	-	-	CSVIHGRGIQNF	TGCAGCGTGATTCACGGGCGGGGTATTCAGAACTTC
TRBV6-1	TRBJ2-7	-	-	CASSTGTWGEQCF	TGTGCCAGCAGCACCGGGACATGGGGTGAGCAGTGCTTC
TRBV6-2/TRBV6-3	TRBJ2-1	-	-	CATWFGDWNEQFF	TGTGCCACCTGGTTTGGAGACTGGAATGAGCAGTTCTTC
TRBV24-1	TRBJ2-7	-	many	CATSNAASYEQYF	TGTGCCACCAGCAACGCGGCCTCCTACGAGCAGTACTTC
TRBV2	TRBJ1-3	TRBD1	many	CASSQTGSSGNTIYF	TGTGCCAGCAGCCAGACAGGGAGCTCTGGAAACACCATATATTTT
TRBV5-1	TRBJ2-1	-	-	CASNQRGQLDEQFF	TGCGCCAGCAACCAACGGGGGCAACTCGATGAGCAGTTCTTC
TRBV10-1	TRBJ1-4	-	-	CANSRGPNEKLFF	TGTGCCAACAGTCGGGGCCCAAATGAAAAACTGTTTTTT
TRBV6-2/TRBV6-3	TRBJ2-5	-	-	CASSYDAEEDEEAQYF	TGTGCCAGCAGTTACGATGCGGAAGAAGACGAAGAGGCCCAGTACTTC
TRBV29-1	TRBJ2-1	TRBD2	-	CGVRLAGRFYNEQFF	TGCGGCGTTAGACTAGCGGGAAGGTTCTACAATGAGCAGTTCTTC
TRBV29-1	TRBJ1-1	TRBD1	-	CIIAGGWGMNTEAFF	TGCATCATTGCAGGGGGCTGGGGGATGAACACTGAGGCTTTCTTT
TRBV6-6	TRBJ1-6	TRBD1	-	CVGTHTGGSSPLHF	TGTGTCGGCACCCACACAGGGGGAAGTTCACCCCTCCACTTT
TRBV29-1	TRBJ2-7	-	-	CSSESADYEQYF	TGCAGCAGTGAGTCCGCAGACTACGAGCAGTACTTC
TRBV7-9	TRBJ2-3	-	-	CASSLLAGGTIDTQYF	TGTGCCAGCAGCTTACTAGCAGGAGGGACCATAGATACGCAGTATTTT
TRBV12-3/TRBV12-4	TRBJ2-5	TRBD1	-	CASSQSGTETQNF	TGTGCCAGCAGCCAAAGTGGGACAGAGACCCAGAACTTC
TRBV6-2/TRBV6-3	TRBJ2-2	-	few	CASSSPAEGGRELFF	TGTGCCAGCAGTTCCCCAGCGGAGGGCGGTAGGGAGCTGTTTTTT
TRBV12-3/TRBV12-4	TRBJ2-1	-	-	CASILDLSQWEQFF	TGTGCCAGCATCCTTGACTTGTCCCAATGGGAGCAGTTCTTC
TRBV11-2	TRBJ2-5	-	-	CASSLEPGDLQETQYF	TGTGCCAGCAGCTTAGAACCGGGTGACCTCCAAGAGACCCAGTACTTC
TRBV14	TRBJ2-5	-	once	CASSLDNSETPYF	TGTGCCAGCAGCCTAGATAATTCCGAGACCCCGTACTTC
TRBV6-1	TRBJ1-2	-	-	CASSTGQSYDYTF	TGTGCCAGCAGTACGGGGCAGTCATATGACTACACCTTC
TRBV7-8	TRBJ1-6	-	-	CASSRPGLGDNSPLLF	TGTGCCAGCAGCCGACCCGGGCTCGGGGATAATTCACCTCTCCTCTTT
TRBV12-3/TRBV12-4	TRBJ1-1	-	-	CVSSFSGATEAFF	TGTGTCAGCAGTTTCTCAGGGGCCACTGAAGCTTTCTTT
TRBV5-1	TRBJ2-3	-	many	CASSLQGGGTDTQYF	TGCGCCAGCAGCCTTCAGGGAGGCGGCACAGATACGCAGTATTTT
TRBV6-1	TRBJ1-5	-	-	CARSEAQQWGNQPQRF	TGTGCCAGGAGTGAAGCGCAGCAGTGGGGCAATCAGCCCCAGCGTTTT
TRBV9	TRBJ1-1	TRBD1	-	CASIVTGDSNTEAFF	TGTGCCAGCATCGTAACAGGGGACTCGAACACTGAAGCTTTCTTT